These 6 T cell receptor beta chains were all obtained from the same sample, sequenced in a study of shared T cell receptors in the human thymus. The repertoire was sequenced with immunoSEQ multiplex PCR; TCRdb's copy has only in-frame clones and lacks some. The repertoire holds about 380,000 clones, with approximately 95% as singletons. Material for sequencing was thymocytes. These receptors were obtained from a human donor.

CDR3: CASSSWDTNTEAFF. The CDR3, as DNA: TGCGCCAGCAGCTCATGGGACACCAACACTGAAGCTTTCTTT. The chain recombines TRBV5-1 with TRBJ1-1; TRBD1 is a possible D gene (6 bases). CDR1 SGHRS and CDR2 YFSETQ come from the germline V gene. With 3 bases removed from V and 2 bases from J, the gap between germline ends came to 11 bases. The length of the CDR3 is 14 residues. Supplemented by reference TRBV5-1 and TRBJ1-1, the full variable domain reads KAGVTQTPRYLIKTRGQQVTLSCSPISGHRSVSWYQQTPGQGLQFLFEYFSETQRNKGNFPGRFSGRQFSNSRSEMNVSTLELGDSALYLCASSSWDTNTEAFFGQGTRLTVV.

The chain combines TRBV4-3 with TRBJ2-1, with 9 bases matching TRBD2. Losses at the gene ends were 1 base for V and 7 bases for J; bases not matched to a gene: 5. The length of the CDR3 is 15 residues. Germline values: CDR1 LGHNA, CDR2 YSLEER. CDR3 sequence reads: CASSQGGREQNEQFF. The CDR3 nucleotides read TGCGCCAGCAGCCAAGGCGGGAGGGAACAAAATGAGCAGTTCTTC.

This clone appeared a single time. This chain uses TRBV5-6 with TRBJ2-7, with TRBD2 as a possible D gene (7 bases). The CDR3 covers 13 residues. Trimming stripped 4 bases from V and 7 bases from J, with 15 bases between. CDR1 and CDR2 from the germline V gene are SGHDT and YYEEEE. The CDR3 loop is CASSGRGPGEQYF. DNA of the CDR3: TGTGCCAGCAGCGGGCGGGGGCCCGGGGAGCAGTACTTC. The full variable domain, with the rest looked up from reference TRBV5-6 and TRBJ2-7, is DAGVTQSPTHLIKTRGQQVTLRCSPKSGHDTVSWYQQALGQGPQFIFQYYEEEERQRGNFPDRFSGHQFPNYSSELNVNALLLGDSALYLCASSGRGPGEQYFGPGTRLTVT.

As to this clone: At one end the junction does not follow the germline gene, possibly because of a read error. The chain employs TRBV5-4 and TRBJ2-5; 7 bases line up with TRBD2. Germline assignment: CDR1 SGHNT and CDR2 YYREEE (reference sequence). The length of the CDR3 is 11 residues. The CDR3 region has the DNA TGTGCCAGCAGCCTGGCCGGGACTAAAAACTTC. Protein product: CASSLAGTKNF.

The rearrangement joins TRBV7-8 to TRBJ1-4; D is possibly TRBD1 (5 bases). The germline gives CDR1 SGHVS, CDR2 FQNEAQ. V was clipped by 5 bases and J by 2 bases, with 12 bases between them. The CDR3 is made up of 15 amino acids. In DNA form, the CDR3 reads TGTGCCAGCAGCCCCGGGGCGGGGACTAATGAAAAACTGTTTTTT. It encodes CASSPGAGTNEKLFF. The full variable domain, completed using reference TRBV7-8 and TRBJ1-4, is GAGVSQSPRYKVAKRGQDVALRCDPISGHVSLFWYQQALGQGPEFLTYFQNEAQLDKSGLPSDRFFAERPEGSVSTLKIQRTQQEDSAVYLCASSPGAGTNEKLFFGSGTQLSVL.

This clone was observed once. The chain links TRBV28 to TRBJ2-7; D not certain. Trimming took off 6 bases at V and 4 bases at J, with 10 bases between the two ends. There are 12 residues in the CDR3. Germline V gives CDR1 MDHEN, CDR2 SYDVKM. Here the CDR3 DNA reads TGTGCCAGCAGAGGCAGGCTATACGAGCAGTACTTC. It codes for CASRGRLYEQYF.